This T cell receptor beta chain appears in the sequencing data of a study of identical twins. General observations from the study: Conclusions relied on cross-sectional statistical analysis, not following the same donors.

A word on this clonotype: Its antigen is not identified.

TCRdb fed the 5' RACE reads into MiXCR, producing one record per CDR3 protein. The sample shows fewer than 900,000 distinct CDR3 sequences, 15% to 20% of them seen only once. Germline V CDR1 and CDR2: SGHVS, FNYEAQ. The V segment lost 4 bases and the J segment 10 bases; nucleotides outside the gene matches: 6. The CDR3 is made up of 13 amino acids. The sample was also reused in another study, on T cells expressing NK-cell markers. That paper notes: More than five donors showed dominant NKG2C+ clonotypes comprising roughly 1.0-7.0% of their CD8+ T cells.

The chain couples TRBV7-6 to TRBJ1-1; 10 bases fit TRBD1. The sequencing input was PBMCs. This receptor was taken from a woman between 18 and 30 years old in good health. In DNA, the CDR3 is TGTGCCAGCAGCTCCGCGACAGGGGGCAGAGCTTTCTTT. Translating gives CASSSATGGRAFF. The full variable domain, in which reference TRBV7-6 and TRBJ1-1 provide the parts outside the CDR3, is GAGVSQSPRYKVTKRGQDVALRCDPISGHVSLYWYRQALGQGPEFLTYFNYEAQQDKSGLPNDRFSAERPEGSISTLTIQRTEQRDSAMYRCASSSATGGRAFFGQGTRLTVV.